These T cell receptor beta chains were read from a single sample in a study of vaccination and CD4 T cells after COVID-19. These receptors are not linked to any known antigen. TCRdb analysed the PCR reads with MiXCR anew, one entry per CDR3 protein. The sample has about 22,000 distinct CDR3 sequences, approximately 40% seen once. Here the sequenced sample was CD4+ T cells from blood, cultured in vitro, taken before SARS-CoV-2 vaccination. Receptors originate from a human donor who had recovered from COVID-19. Both conserved end residues are part of each CDR3. D genes are given only for firm matches. Expanded clones are given a class, and other clones once, few, many or no size at all.

v_gene	abundance	len	j_gene	d_gene	CDR3nt	CDR3aa
TRBV2	-	13	TRBJ1-2	-	TGTGCCAGCAGCAGGAATCAGGGATATGGCTACACCTTC	CASSRNQGYGYTF
TRBV5-1	-	15	TRBJ1-1	TRBD1	TGCGCCAGCAGCTTGGGACAGGGAATGGACACTGAAGCTTTCTTT	CASSLGQGMDTEAFF
TRBV5-1	few	13	TRBJ2-3	TRBD2	TGCGCCAGCACTAGCGGGAGCACAGATACGCAGTATTTT	CASTSGSTDTQYF
TRBV7-8	-	14	TRBJ1-1	TRBD1	TGTGCCAGCAGCTTTCAGGGGGTCAACACTGAAGCTTTCTTT	CASSFQGVNTEAFF
TRBV2	-	13	TRBJ1-2	TRBD1	TGTGCCAGCAGGAGGACAGGAAACTATGGCTACACCTTC	CASRRTGNYGYTF
TRBV6-2/TRBV6-3	-	12	TRBJ1-2	-	TGTGCCAGCCCAAGGAGGGACTATGGCTACACCTTC	CASPRRDYGYTF
TRBV5-1	-	15	TRBJ2-7	-	TGCGCCAGCAGCTGGGGAAAGGGGGGGGCCTACGAGCAGTACTTC	CASSWGKGGAYEQYF
TRBV15	-	14	TRBJ2-5	-	TGTGCCACCAGCAAGGACACCAGATCCGAGACCCAGTACTTC	CATSKDTRSETQYF
TRBV2	-	15	TRBJ2-5	TRBD2	TGTGCCAGCAGTCCCCGACTAGCGGGACGGGAGACCCAGTACTTC	CASSPRLAGRETQYF
TRBV7-9	few	19	TRBJ2-7	TRBD2	TGTGCCAGCAGCTTAGCGAACCAAGGACTAGCGGGGTCCTCCTACGAGCAGTACTTC	CASSLANQGLAGSSYEQYF
TRBV11-2	-	14	TRBJ2-1	-	TGTGCCAGCAGCTTCGGGATCTCCTACAATGAGCAGTTCTTC	CASSFGISYNEQFF
TRBV20-1	-	13	TRBJ1-2	-	TGCAGTGCTAGAGACTTAGCTAACTATGGCTACACCTTC	CSARDLANYGYTF
TRBV6-1	-	12	TRBJ1-2	-	TGTGCCAGCAGTGTACGCGGGGGGGGCTACACCTTC	CASSVRGGGYTF
TRBV7-2	-	17	TRBJ1-3	-	TGTGCCAGCAGCTTGCCCCCACGGGGGGCGTCTGGAAACACCATATATTTT	CASSLPPRGASGNTIYF
TRBV7-2	-	16	TRBJ2-1	TRBD2	TGTGCCAGCAGCTTAGGGCCGGGGGGTTCCTACAATGAGCAGTTCTTC	CASSLGPGGSYNEQFF
TRBV10-1	few	16	TRBJ2-3	TRBD2	TGCGCCAGCAGTTCAGCAGGGACTATTGGCACAGATACGCAGTATTTT	CASSSAGTIGTDTQYF
TRBV7-8	-	12	TRBJ2-7	-	TGTGCCAGCAGCCCGGCTAGCTACGAGCAGTACTTC	CASSPASYEQYF
TRBV2	once	16	TRBJ2-7	-	TGTGCCAGCAGTGACCCTACCTATAGCGAGGGGGACGAGCAGTACTTC	CASSDPTYSEGDEQYF
TRBV4-2	-	18	TRBJ2-6	TRBD1	TGTGCCAGCAGCCAAACAAGACAGGGAAGCTCTGGGGCCAACGTCCTGACTTTC	CASSQTRQGSSGANVLTF
TRBV4-2	-	15	TRBJ1-2	TRBD1	TGTGCCAGCAGCCAAGTGGACAGGGGTGACTATGGCTACACCTTC	CASSQVDRGDYGYTF
TRBV11-3	-	15	TRBJ2-7	TRBD1	TGTGCCAGCAGCTTTACGCCGGGACAGGGGGGGGAGCAGTACTTC	CASSFTPGQGGEQYF
TRBV6-5	few	13	TRBJ1-5	-	TGTGCCAGCAGTTACGGCAGCAATCAGCCCCAGCATTTT	CASSYGSNQPQHF
TRBV20-1	few	14	TRBJ2-3	-	TGCAGTGCTTTTACGACCGAGAACACAGATACGCAGTATTTT	CSAFTTENTDTQYF
TRBV7-2	-	15	TRBJ1-5	-	TGTGCCAGCAGCTTACTTGGAAGCGGCAATCAGCCCCGGCATTTT	CASSLLGSGNQPRHF
TRBV5-1	-	13	TRBJ1-1	-	TGCGCCAGCAGCTTGAACAGGGAATCTGAAGCTTTCTTT	CASSLNRESEAFF
TRBV7-2	-	16	TRBJ2-7	-	TGTGCCAGCAGCTTAGATCCGGGATCAGCCTCCTACGAGCAGTACTTC	CASSLDPGSASYEQYF
TRBV7-2	-	16	TRBJ2-2	-	TGTGCCAGCAGCTACGCTACAGGGACTAACACCGGGGAGCTGTTTTTT	CASSYATGTNTGELFF
TRBV20-1	few	11	TRBJ1-2	-	TGCAGTGCGATTTCAGGGGCTGGCTACACCTTC	CSAISGAGYTF
TRBV11-3	few	12	TRBJ2-3	-	TGTGCCAGCAGCTTCCACACAGATACGCAGTATTTT	CASSFHTDTQYF
TRBV6-5	-	16	TRBJ1-1	TRBD1	TGTGCCAGCAGTTTAACCCCCGGGACAGGGGGCACTGAAGCTTTCTTT	CASSLTPGTGGTEAFF
TRBV20-1	few	13	TRBJ2-5	-	TGCAGTGCTATGGGACTGACTCAAGAGACCCAGTACTTC	CSAMGLTQETQYF
TRBV6-2/TRBV6-3	-	14	TRBJ2-2	-	TGTGCCAGCGAAGGGGGACGGCGCACCGGGGAGCTGTTTTTT	CASEGGRRTGELFF
TRBV20-1	few	15	TRBJ1-1	-	TGCAGTGCTCCGGGGAAGGAATTAGTGAACACTGAAGCTTTCTTT	CSAPGKELVNTEAFF
TRBV11-2	few	15	TRBJ2-2	TRBD2	TGTGCCAGCAGCTTAGTGGCGGGAGATACCGGGGAGCTGTTTTTT	CASSLVAGDTGELFF
TRBV19	few	15	TRBJ2-2	-	TGTGCCAGTAGTCTGCGGACTGTTACCACCGGGGAGCTGTTTTTT	CASSLRTVTTGELFF
TRBV19	-	15	TRBJ2-7	TRBD1	TGTGCCAGTAGAAAGACAGGGGATTTCCCCTACGAGCAGTACTTC	CASRKTGDFPYEQYF
TRBV7-9	-	15	TRBJ1-6	TRBD1	TGTGCCAGCAGCTTAGTACAGGGGGAAAATTCACCCCTCCACTTT	CASSLVQGENSPLHF
TRBV5-4	once	15	TRBJ2-4	-	TGTGCCAGCAGCTTGGGGGGAGGCGGCAAAAACATTCAGTACTTC	CASSLGGGGKNIQYF
TRBV19	-	14	TRBJ1-5	-	TGTGCCAGTAGTATACTAGGGTTTAATCAGCCCCAGCATTTT	CASSILGFNQPQHF
TRBV20-1	-	14	TRBJ2-7	-	TGCAGTGCTAGAGTCCCAGGGGCCCCCTACGAGCAGTACTTC	CSARVPGAPYEQYF
TRBV6-1	-	11	TRBJ2-2	-	TGTGCCAGCAAAAAAGTCGGGGAGCTGTTTTTT	CASKKVGELFF
TRBV5-4	-	15	TRBJ2-5	TRBD2	TGTGCCAGCAGCTCTCGGGCGGGAGGGATAGAGACCCAGTACTTC	CASSSRAGGIETQYF
TRBV19	-	14	TRBJ2-5	TRBD1	TGTGCCAGTAGTGTAAACAGGGGCCAAGAGACCCAGTACTTC	CASSVNRGQETQYF
TRBV7-2	-	15	TRBJ1-4	-	TGTGCCAGCAGCCTACCCGGAAACCTGGGAGAAAAACTGTTTTTT	CASSLPGNLGEKLFF
TRBV28	-	15	TRBJ2-7	-	TGTGCCAGCAGTCCGTCGGGTCGGGGGCGATACGAGCAGTACTTC	CASSPSGRGRYEQYF